This T cell receptor (beta chain) was profiled in a study of control samples from healthy donors and cancer patients. Per germline, CDR1 SGHRS and CDR2 YFSETQ. The V and J ends lost 2 bases and 5 bases respectively, with 19 bases between them. The CDR3 is 16 amino acids. Measured with immunoSEQ multiplex PCR; TCRdb has only the in-frame clones, and not every one. The sample has approximately 220,000 clones; roughly 94% are singletons. The sequencing input was blood. The TCR was taken from a man between 45 and 60 years old in good health. The chain employs TRBV5-1 and TRBJ2-5; possible D gene TRBD1, 6 bases. CDR3 protein: CASSFGVTGIAETQYF. The CDR3 DNA reads as TGCGCCAGCAGCTTTGGCGTTACAGGGATTGCCGAGACCCAGTACTTC. Full variable domain (rest looked up from reference TRBV5-1 and TRBJ2-5): KAGVTQTPRYLIKTRGQQVTLSCSPISGHRSVSWYQQTPGQGLQFLFEYFSETQRNKGNFPGRFSGRQFSNSRSEMNVSTLELGDSALYLCASSFGVTGIAETQYFGPGTRLLVL.